The 5 T cell receptor beta chains reported below all come from one sample, sequenced in a study of cytomegalovirus exposure and HLA in healthy donors. The primer mix had 60 Vbeta and 13 Jbeta primers. Sequencing was performed with immunoSEQ multiplex PCR; in TCRdb, only in-frame clones are kept and a portion is missing. Recorded for this sample: 110,000 to 150,000 clones. Input material: PBMCs. All receptors derive from a male donor in good health and CMV-seronegative.

The rearrangement uses TRBV25-1 and TRBJ2-2, with 7 bases that match TRBD1. This CDR3 spans 14 amino acids. Per the germline V gene, CDR1 is MGHDK and CDR2 is SYGVNS. The V gene end was trimmed by 6 bases and the J gene end by 5 bases; junction bases not matched to a gene: 6. CDR3 in DNA: TGTGCCAGCAGGAAGACAGGGCTTACCGGGGAGCTGTTTTTT. Residues: CASRKTGLTGELFF.

This chain connects TRBV19 to TRBJ2-5; D may be TRBD2 (6 bases). Germline lookup yields CDR1 LNHDA and CDR2 SQIVND (reference sequence). Trimming pared 6 bases from V and 5 bases from J, leaving 7 bases between. The CDR3 consists of 11 residues. The CDR3 DNA is TGTGCCAGTAGCGGGACTGAGACCCAGTACTTC. Its translation: CASSGTETQYF.

The rearrangement links TRBV27 to TRBJ2-7; 8 nucleotides line up with TRBD2. The germline CDR1 and CDR2 sequences are MNHEY and SMNVEV (reference sequence). V lost 2 bases, J lost 2 bases, and 5 bases stayed unmatched. The CDR3 is 15 residues long. The CDR3 reads CASSLVREAPYEQYF. The CDR3 DNA reads TGTGCCAGCAGTTTAGTGCGGGAGGCTCCCTACGAGCAGTACTTC.

The chain links TRBV7-6 to TRBJ2-2, with D unresolved. CDR1 and CDR2 from the germline V gene are SGHVS and FNYEAQ. V gave up 5 bases and J gave up 2 bases, with 12 bases separating them. The CDR3 has 15 amino acids. The CDR3 DNA follows: TGTGCCAGCAGCCCAGTGGTGTTAAACACCGGGGAGCTGTTTTTT. It specifies CASSPVVLNTGELFF. Variable domain in full (rest from reference TRBV7-6 and TRBJ2-2): GAGVSQSPRYKVTKRGQDVALRCDPISGHVSLYWYRQALGQGPEFLTYFNYEAQQDKSGLPNDRFSAERPEGSISTLTIQRTEQRDSAMYRCASSPVVLNTGELFFGEGSRLTVL.

V gene TRBV25-1 combines with J gene TRBJ1-2; tentatively, D is TRBD1 (5 bases). There are 13 residues in the CDR3. CDR1 MGHDK and CDR2 SYGVNS come from the germline V gene. V shed 0 bases and J shed 7 bases, with 9 bases lying between them. CDR3 residues: CASSEYTGSGYTF. CDR3 nucleotides: TGTGCCAGCAGTGAATATACAGGATCTGGCTACACCTTC.